This entry is about one T cell receptor beta chain. Described time point: newly diagnosed GD, antithyroid drugs for less than 3 months. TCR sequences were obtained from RNA taken from PBMCs. Graves' disease diagnosis relied on American Thyroid Association guidelines. This record comes from a study of regulatory T cells in long-lasting Graves disease. Researchers made TCR beta libraries by using iRepertoire HTBI primers and running Arm-PCR on CDR3 regions. Via MiXCR, TCRdb re-called the multiplex PCR reads, giving one row per CDR3 protein. The repertoire includes approximately 400,000 distinct CDR3 sequences, roughly a sixth of them detected once, and approximately 22% sits in the top ten. The sequenced sample was peripheral blood mononuclear cells (PBMCs), obtained at new diagnosis, from a patient treated with antithyroid drugs. The clonotype comes from a female donor with Graves disease.

For the CDR3, the DNA is TGTGCCAGCACCTCAGGGCTGGACTATGGCTACACCTTC. Amino acids: CASTSGLDYGYTF. The V and J genes are TRBV27 and TRBJ1-2; D might be TRBD1 (5 bases). Trimming shortened V by 7 bases and J by 3 bases, and 12 bases separated the two germline ends. Germline V gene data show CDR1 as MNHEY and CDR2 as SMNVEV (reference sequence). The CDR3 sequence is 13 residues long.